This T cell receptor (beta chain) comes out of a study of blood T cells in healthy people across ages. Whole-study findings and limits: With age, beta diversity per million T cells declined roughly linearly, significantly by 30 to 50. A strong correlation was found between TCR beta diversity and the percentage of naive T cells. Fewer expanded clones and more diversity marked long-lived versus aged donors.

The authors ran a second PCR of about 7 to 11 cycles using a sample-barcoded 5' primer and a J-beta primer mix. TCRdb independently ran MiXCR on the 5' RACE reads; one entry per CDR3 protein. The sample lists roughly 1.7 million distinct CDR3 sequences, 30% to 40% occurring once. Every donor contributed 8 to 10 milliliters of peripheral blood by blood draw. The CDR3 extends over 12 amino acids. V dropped 8 bases and J dropped 6 bases, with 13 bases sitting between them. Germline V gene data show CDR1 as WSHSY and CDR2 as SAAADI. A word on this clonotype: What it binds is unknown.

This clonotype originated in a woman aged 25 to 45 in good health. Sequencing was performed on blood. This chain joins TRBV10-2 and TRBJ1-2; possibly TRBD1 for D (5 bases). Here the CDR3 DNA reads TGCGCCAGCGGTCAGGGTATAGATGGCTACACCTTC. Translated: CASGQGIDGYTF.